What follows is one TCR beta chain and its context. TCRdb re-analysed the 5' RACE reads in MiXCR, keeping a single row per CDR3 protein. In the table there are about 100,000 distinct CDR3 sequences, about 16% of which are singletons. This sample is part of a study of T cells of healthy individuals. The sequence derives from a human donor in good health.

The CDR3 region is CASSRMGTDTQYF. The CDR3 region has the DNA TGTGCCAGCAGCAGAATGGGGACAGATACGCAGTATTTT. V usage is TRBV5-5 and J usage is TRBJ2-3, with D unresolved. Trimming took off 4 bases at V and 3 bases at J, with 9 bases between the two ends. The CDR3 consists of 13 residues. Germline V gene sequence: CDR1 SGHKS, CDR2 YYEKEE (reference sequence). The whole variable domain, filled in from reference TRBV5-5 and TRBJ2-3, reads DAGVTQSPTHLIKTRGQQVTLRCSPISGHKSVSWYQQVLGQGPQFIFQYYEKEERGRGNFPDRFSARQFPNYSSELNVNALLLGDSALYLCASSRMGTDTQYFGPGTRLTVL.